This T cell receptor beta chain was profiled in a study of Tregs in tolerant kidney transplant recipients. CDR1 is KGHSH, CDR2 LQKENI, per germline. This CDR3 region has 14 residues. V lost 6 bases and J lost 2; bases outside the gene matches: 7. Data came from immunoSEQ multiplex PCR; TCRdb stores just in-frame clones and leaves some out. The sample lists roughly 99,000 clones, roughly 93% occurring once. Unstimulated Tregs (CD4+CD25+CD127-) and CD4+CD25- non-Tregs were sorted from PBMCs. The source of this sequence is a human donor who received a combined kidney and bone marrow transplant. The rearrangement uses TRBV18 and TRBJ2-7, with 7 bases fitting TRBD1. Sequencing used CD4+ T cells from blood, obtained before the transplant. This CDR3 reads CASSPDRAPYEQYF. The CDR3, as DNA: TGTGCCAGCTCGCCAGACAGGGCTCCCTACGAGCAGTACTTC. The whole variable domain, filled in from reference TRBV18 and TRBJ2-7, reads NAGVMQNPRHLVRRRGQEARLRCSPMKGHSHVYWYRQLPEEGLKFMVYLQKENIIDESGMPKERFSAEFPKEGPSILRIQQVVRGDSAAYFCASSPDRAPYEQYFGPGTRLTVT.